The sequence of this T cell receptor beta chain was determined in a study of cytomegalovirus exposure and HLA in healthy donors. The study, taken as a whole, reports: The study dropped some indistinguishable V segments, TRBV6-2 and TRBV6-3 among them. HLA alleles were associated with 15,000 to 20,000 TCR beta sequences in a later analysis at 0.05 false discovery rate.

This clone was seen just once. No antigen is known for it. The PCR employed 60 Vbeta primers together with 13 Jbeta primers. Here immunoSEQ multiplex PCR was the method, and the copy in TCRdb shows in-frame clones only, minus some. The sample includes roughly 160,000 clones, roughly 76% of them seen just once. This CDR3 has 16 residues. Germline V lookup: CDR1 LGHNA, CDR2 YNFKEQ. V shed 1 base, J shed 7 bases, and the junction held 8 bases outside the gene matches. The source is a man between 60 and 75 years old in good health and CMV-seronegative. The chain joins TRBV4-2 to TRBJ2-1; 9 bases align to TRBD2. The material sequenced was PBMCs. The CDR3 region has the DNA TGTGCCAGCAGCCAAGGGGAGCGGGGGGCCGTAAATGAGCAGTTCTTC. This gives the protein CASSQGERGAVNEQFF.